The entry that follows covers one T cell receptor beta chain sequence. This clone is classified as medium-sized (0.01 to 0.1%). Its antigen is currently not known. No base qualities exist here, and no much larger clone lies one base off it. Measured from the cysteine to the phenylalanine, the CDR3 is 15 residues long. The entry retains the CDR3 DNA only, 45 bases that are in frame from base 1. V and J are trimmed by 2 bases and 5 bases, and the gene matches miss 9 bases of the junction. The germline V gene (reference sequence) provides CDR1 GTSNPN and CDR2 SVGIG. The trial excluded patients who had a history of autoimmune disease or were on systemic immunosuppression. In every dose cohort, peripheral blood was drawn for TCR sequencing at baseline, cycle 4 day 1, and cycle 7 day 1. The samples were taken from a phase I, first-in-human, multicenter, open-label dose-escalation trial of ivuxolimab. The trial enrolled adults with locally advanced or metastatic head and neck squamous cell, hepatocellular, melanoma or renal cell carcinoma. CD4+ and CD8+ T cells were sorted separately from peripheral blood before TCR sequencing.

To sequence the TCRbeta CDR3 region, genomic DNA was isolated from the sorted cells. TCRbeta CDR3 regions were sequenced using the immunoSEQ Assay. Drawn from immuneACCESS, this table holds only the in-frame rearrangements with V and J called that TCRdb kept. Clones are partly lost; checked studies trace under half to an unresolved V gene and leave the rest unexplained. The sample table lists roughly 11,000 clones, 81% of them with a count of one. More than 13% of the sample is in the top ten clones. These data come from a study of OX40 agonist ivuxolimab in advanced cancers. In terms of the full investigation: Ivuxolimab, which targeted the costimulatory receptor OX40 (CD134), was an agonistic, fully human IgG2 monoclonal antibody. The paper reports the monotherapy dose-escalation portion (N = 52 patients) of the phase I ivuxolimab trial. Intravenous ivuxolimab was administered to patients every 2 weeks at six dose levels: 0.01, 0.1, 0.3, 1.5, 3 and 10 mg/kg. The point of sequencing TCRbeta in the periphery was to test whether ivuxolimab changed TCR sequence diversity and drove clonal T-cell expansion. Three dose-escalation patients achieved partial responses, one with hepatocellular carcinoma and two with cutaneous melanoma. In the dose-escalation cohort, approximately 82% of patients were male, and the mean age was roughly 60 years, with a range of roughly 23 to 85. Patients were allowed to have had prior anti-PD-1, anti-PD-L1 or anti-CTLA-4 therapy, and 40% of the dose-escalation patients had previously received checkpoint inhibitors. Of the approximately 54 patients in dose escalation, 19 had hepatocellular carcinoma, some 15 had melanoma, 9 had renal cell carcinoma and 9 had head and neck cancer. The paper's findings and limits, for the study overall: Clonal expansion of both CD4+ and CD8+ blood T cells was observed from baseline to week 6 at doses 0.1 to 3.0 mg/kg. Antigen specificity was not determined for the clonally expanded peripheral T cells. In partial responders in the 0.1-3.0 mg/kg groups, normalized peripheral clonal expansion was found to be among the lowest, especially among CD8+ T cells. After ivuxolimab, more expanded clones were found on average in CD8+ T cells than in CD4+ T cells. Low levels of normalized T-cell clonal expansion were also seen in some patients who did not respond.

The chain joins TRBV30 to TRBJ1-2, and 9 bases in between align with TRBD1. Sequencing used CD4+ or CD8+ T cells sorted from blood, obtained in a trial of the OX40 agonist ivuxolimab. The receptor was isolated from an adult with an advanced solid tumor such as melanoma, head and neck, liver or kidney cancer. The CDR3 loop reads CAWSSWDRAGYGYTF. Here is the DNA: TGTGCCTGGAGTTCGTGGGACAGGGCGGGGTATGGCTACACCTTC.